These 32 T cell receptor beta chains were sequenced from one sample in a study of T cell responses to AZD1222 COVID-19 vaccine. The method was immunoSEQ multiplex PCR; TCRdb's version includes in-frame clones alone and lacks a portion of them. The sample shows some 150,000 clones, about 85% of them seen only once. Sequencing was performed on peripheral blood, taken on day 0 of AZD1222 vaccination. All receptors derive from an adult in good health.

V and J are TRBV11-2 and TRBJ1-3; a weak D match, TRBD1 (6 bases). The germline V gene has CDR1 SGHAT and CDR2 FQNNGV. Trimming pared 5 bases from V and 4 bases from J, leaving 12 bases between. This CDR3 spans 14 amino acids. The CDR3 coding sequence is TGTGCCAGCAGCCATGGACAGAAAGGAAACACCATATATTTT. It codes for CASSHGQKGNTIYF.

V usage is TRBV5-1 and J usage is TRBJ1-3; D possibly corresponds to TRBD1 (5 bases). Germline lookup yields CDR1 SGHRS and CDR2 YFSETQ. The V and J ends lost 0 bases and 6 bases respectively, with 13 bases between them. The length of the CDR3 is 15 residues. CDR3 in amino acids: CASSLAGRAENTIYF. The CDR3 DNA is TGCGCCAGCAGCTTGGCGGGCAGGGCGGAAAACACCATATATTTT.

The chain is built from TRBV24-1 and TRBJ1-2; D is uncertain. There are 11 residues in the CDR3. CDR1 is KGHDR, CDR2 SFDVKD, per germline. The V end lost 1 base, the J end lost 4 bases, and 0 bases lay between the germline ends. For the CDR3, the DNA is TGTGCCACCAGTGATTTCTATGGCTACACCTTC. Translating it yields CATSDFYGYTF.

The CDR3 bases are TGCGCCAGCAGCTTGGCCGGGAACCAAGAGACCCAGTACTTC. It encodes CASSLAGNQETQYF. The V and J genes are TRBV5-1 and TRBJ2-5; a weak D match, TRBD2 (5 bases). The CDR3 runs to 14 residues. Deletions cut 0 bases from V and 0 bases from J, with 6 bases between. CDR1 SGHRS and CDR2 YFSETQ come from the germline V gene.

The rearrangement uses TRBV7-2 and TRBJ1-6; the D gene is possibly TRBD1 (5 bases). The CDR3 runs 15 residues. Trimming stripped 0 bases from V and 10 bases from J, with 13 bases between. Germline loops: CDR1 SGHTA, CDR2 FQGNSA. The CDR3 region has the DNA TGTGCCAGCAGCTTAGCAGGGGCCCAGAGGTCACCCCTCCACTTT. Its protein product is CASSLAGAQRSPLHF.

This rearrangement joins TRBV19 to TRBJ1-6; unclear D gene. The CDR3 sequence is 15 residues long. Between the trimmed V and J ends, which lost 6 bases and 7 bases, there was a span of 16 bases. Per germline, CDR1 LNHDA and CDR2 SQIVND (reference sequence). The CDR3 DNA follows: TGTGCCAGTAGATCCCTTTCGGATGGGAATTCACCCCTCCACTTT. Encoded protein: CASRSLSDGNSPLHF.

This clone has just a few counts. The V gene is TRBV2, the J gene TRBJ1-1, with D possibly being TRBD1 (5 bases). Trimming took off 4 bases at V and 2 bases at J, with 11 bases between the two ends. This CDR3 comprises 14 residues. Germline CDR1 is SNHLY and CDR2 is FYNNEI. CDR3 loop: CASSVNRHNTEAFF. The DNA of the CDR3 is TGTGCCAGCAGTGTGAACAGGCATAACACTGAAGCTTTCTTT.

This clone came up a few times. The chain recombines TRBV4-1 with TRBJ1-2, with D tentatively TRBD1 (5 bases). V was clipped by 0 bases and J by 7 bases, with 15 bases between them. The CDR3 is made up of 15 amino acids. CDR1 MGHRA and CDR2 YSYEKL come from the germline V gene. In DNA, the CDR3 is TGCGCCAGCAGCCAAGATGCCCCGGGGGGAGCTGGCTACACCTTC. It codes for CASSQDAPGGAGYTF.

The chain recombines TRBV6-6 with TRBJ2-7, with a possible D match to TRBD2 (5 bases). This CDR3 is built from 12 residues. The germline CDR1 and CDR2 sequences are MNHNY and SVGAGI (reference sequence). Trimming took 8 bases from V and 12 from J, leaving 20 bases between them. CDR3 protein: CASAFSRESAYF. CDR3 in DNA: TGTGCCAGCGCTTTTTCTCGGGAAAGTGCGTACTTC.

The rearrangement links TRBV2 to TRBJ1-1; D may be TRBD1 (6 bases). The CDR3 extends over 15 amino acids. V was pared by 7 bases and J by 1 base, with 16 bases between. Germline V gene sequence: CDR1 SNHLY, CDR2 FYNNEI. This CDR3 is CASTLIGTTNTEAFF. In nucleotides, the CDR3 is TGTGCCAGCACCCTTATTGGGACAACGAACACTGAAGCTTTCTTT.

In this sample, this clone turned up a few times. The gene calls are TRBV6-4 and TRBJ1-6; TRBD1 is a possible D gene (5 bases). This CDR3 is built from 14 residues. CDR1 MRHNA and CDR2 SNTAGT come from the germline V gene. Trimming removed 8 bases at V and 5 bases at J, with 13 bases between. The DNA for the CDR3 is TGTGCCAGCCGCCGGGACGGTGATAATTCACCCCTCCACTTT. It yields the protein CASRRDGDNSPLHF.

This clone was seen a handful of times. The rearrangement links TRBV19 to TRBJ1-4; D call uncertain. Per the germline V gene, CDR1 is LNHDA and CDR2 is SQIVND (reference sequence). This CDR3 region has 15 residues. V gave up 6 bases and J gave up 4 bases, with 15 bases separating them. The CDR3 nucleotides are TGTGCCAGTAGGCCCCAAAGTCACCTTAATGAAAAACTGTTTTTT. It encodes CASRPQSHLNEKLFF.

V gene TRBV19 combines with J gene TRBJ2-7, with D perhaps matching TRBD2 (6 bases). The CDR3 extends over 13 amino acids. Germline CDR1 LNHDA, CDR2 SQIVND (reference sequence). Trimming took off 6 bases at V and 5 bases at J, with 14 bases between the two ends. CDR3 amino acids: CASSELGGHEQYF. CDR3 nucleotides: TGTGCCAGTAGCGAATTGGGGGGTCACGAGCAGTACTTC.

The chain couples TRBV6-5 to TRBJ1-5; D gene uncertain. Trimming left V 6 bases short and J 6 bases short, with 12 bases between. CDR3 length equals 13 residues. From germline, CDR1 is MNHEY and CDR2 SVGAGI. Written as DNA, the CDR3 is TGTGCCAGCAGACCTGGGTTGCTTCAGCCCCAGCATTTT. Translating it yields CASRPGLLQPQHF.

V and J are TRBV7-9 and TRBJ1-4; a weak D match, TRBD1 (6 bases). CDR1 and CDR2 (germline): SEHNR, FQNEAQ (reference sequence). The V end lost 3 bases, the J end lost 4 bases, and 15 bases lay between the germline ends. The CDR3 totals 16 residues. In DNA form, the CDR3 reads TGTGCCAGCAGCTTTTCGCTCGCCAGGGGTAATGAAAAACTGTTTTTT. Protein product: CASSFSLARGNEKLFF.

The V call is TRBV7-2, the J call TRBJ1-2, with D maybe TRBD1 (6 bases). V was pared by 2 bases and J by 0 bases, with 10 bases between. CDR1 SGHTA and CDR2 FQGNSA come from the germline V gene. This CDR3 is built from 15 residues. CDR3 sequence reads: CASSLRTATNYGYTF. DNA for the CDR3: TGTGCCAGCAGCTTAAGGACAGCTACTAACTATGGCTACACCTTC. The full variable domain, completed using reference TRBV7-2 and TRBJ1-2, is GAGVSQSPSNKVTEKGKDVELRCDPISGHTALYWYRQSLGQGLEFLIYFQGNSAPDKSGLPSDRFSAERTGGSVSTLTIQRTQQEDSAVYLCASSLRTATNYGYTFGSGTRLTVV.

The rearrangement links TRBV29-1 to TRBJ1-4; D perhaps matches TRBD1 (5 bases). The CDR3 sequence is 13 residues long. The V gene's germline CDR1 is SQVTM and CDR2 ANQGSEA. V gave up 7 bases and J gave up 3 bases, with 12 bases separating them. CDR3: CSAGGQANEKLFF. The CDR3 DNA reads TGCAGCGCCGGAGGACAAGCTAATGAAAAACTGTTTTTT.

V usage is TRBV24-1 and J usage is TRBJ1-4; no definite D call. This CDR3 contains 14 residues. Trimming took 4 bases from V and 7 from J, leaving 12 bases between them. Germline-derived CDR1 and CDR2 are KGHDR and SFDVKD. The CDR3 loop is CATSESGTREKLFF. The CDR3 bases are TGTGCCACCAGTGAGTCAGGCACGCGTGAAAAACTGTTTTTT.

The rearrangement joins TRBV21-1 to TRBJ1-2; TRBD1, as called in the table, went unchecked against the DNA. TRBV21-1 is assigned pseudogene status. The length of the CDR3 is 18 residues. CDR3 sequence: CASSSSVDRGQGRDGYTF. Written as DNA, the CDR3 is TGTGCCAGCAGCAGCTCCGTTGACAGGGGGCAGGGGAGAGATGGCTACACCTTC.

This chain uses TRBV5-1 with TRBJ1-1; D might be TRBD1 (6 bases). Germline lookup yields CDR1 SGHRS and CDR2 YFSETQ. The CDR3 covers 16 residues. Between the trimmed V and J ends, which lost 3 bases and 8 bases, there was a span of 23 bases. The CDR3 sequence is CASSSSTDSTIREAFF. For the CDR3, the DNA is TGCGCCAGCAGCTCCTCTACGGACAGCACTATTCGCGAAGCTTTCTTT.

V gene TRBV11-2 combines with J gene TRBJ2-5; D perhaps matches TRBD1 (6 bases). The germline CDR1 and CDR2 sequences are SGHAT and FQNNGV. V lost 3 bases, J lost 0 bases, and 14 bases lay in between. The CDR3 spans 16 residues. CDR3 in DNA: TGTGCCAGCAGCTTCGGGACACAAGGTTACCAAGAGACCCAGTACTTC. It is translated as CASSFGTQGYQETQYF.

The chain joins TRBV19 to TRBJ2-3; D may be TRBD1 (5 bases). V was shortened by 4 bases and J by 0 bases, with 8 bases between the two germline ends. CDR1 and CDR2 (germline): LNHDA, SQIVND (reference sequence). The CDR3 consists of 14 residues. CDR3 sequence reads: CASSRQISTDTQYF. The CDR3 DNA is TGTGCCAGTAGTAGACAGATTAGCACAGATACGCAGTATTTT.

V is TRBV6-6 and J is TRBJ1-2; 7 nucleotides match TRBD1. V was clipped by 5 bases and J by 3 bases; unmatched bases: 9. The CDR3 totals 15 residues. Germline CDR1 MNHNY, CDR2 SVGAGI (reference sequence). CDR3 in amino acids: CASSKTGKLDYGYTF. CDR3 nucleotide sequence: TGTGCCAGCAGTAAGACAGGGAAATTGGACTATGGCTACACCTTC.

This clone was seen a single time. V and J are TRBV27 and TRBJ2-7; 10 nucleotides line up with TRBD2. Germline V CDR1 and CDR2: MNHEY, SMNVEV (reference sequence). The trim removed 5 bases at V and 8 bases at J, leaving 15 bases unmatched. CDR3 length equals 16 residues. The chain's CDR3 is CASSRRTTSGFYQQYF. The CDR3 DNA follows: TGTGCCAGCAGTCGGAGGACGACTAGCGGGTTTTACCAGCAGTACTTC.

The chain uses TRBV7-2 and TRBJ2-2, with 7 bases fitting TRBD2. The CDR3 spans 16 residues. V trimming: 1 base; J trimming: 6 bases; junction bases outside the gene matches: 8. CDR1 and CDR2 (germline): SGHTA, FQGNSA. The CDR3 coding sequence is TGTGCCAGCAGCTTAGGAGGGTCTAGCGGTCCCGGGGAGCTGTTTTTT. Translated, it gives CASSLGGSSGPGELFF.

The chain combines TRBV10-3 with TRBJ1-1; 10 bases line up with TRBD1. The germline CDR1 and CDR2 sequences are ENHRY and SYGVKD. The V segment lost 5 bases and the J segment 6 bases; nucleotides outside the gene matches: 9. The CDR3 is 15 residues long. The CDR3 DNA reads TGTGCCATCAGTTTTACCGGGACAGGGGATTCTGAAGCTTTCTTT. It yields the protein CAISFTGTGDSEAFF.

The chain uses TRBV3-1 (or the pseudogene TRBV3-2) and TRBJ1-5, with D unresolved. Trimming removed 1 base at V and 3 bases at J, with 10 bases between. The CDR3 extends over 15 amino acids. CDR1 and CDR2 (germline): LGHDT, YNNKEL (reference sequence). CDR3 bases: TGTGCCAGCAGCCAAGTATCAGATTCCAATCAGCCCCAGCATTTT. The encoded protein is CASSQVSDSNQPQHF.

This sequence joins TRBV19 and TRBJ1-4; no clear D gene. CDR3 length: 12 amino acids. Trimming cost V 5 bases and J 5 bases, with 6 bases left between them. From germline, CDR1 is LNHDA and CDR2 SQIVND (reference sequence). The CDR3 loop reads CASSLDNEKLFF. The CDR3 DNA is TGTGCCAGTAGTCTGGACAATGAAAAACTGTTTTTT.

The chain joins TRBV6-1 to TRBJ1-2; D is ambiguous. V shed 2 bases and J shed 8 bases, with 18 bases lying between them. CDR3 length: 15 residues. Germline V CDR1 and CDR2: MNHNS, SASEGT. CDR3 protein: CASSESSAGPRGYTF. The CDR3 DNA follows: TGTGCCAGCAGTGAATCGTCAGCAGGTCCTCGCGGCTACACCTTC.

In the case of this clone: Germline is not matched at one junction end, which may reflect a read error. The chain links TRBV3-1 (or the pseudogene TRBV3-2) to TRBJ1-1; the D gene is possibly TRBD1 (5 bases). This CDR3 is 14 amino acids long. CDR1 is LGHDT, CDR2 YNNKEL, per germline (reference sequence). The CDR3 sequence is CASRQGATYTEAFF. CDR3 coding DNA: TGTGCCAGCAGACAAGGGGCAACCTACACTGAAGCTTTCTTT.

CDR3 sequence (DNA): TGCAGTGCTAGTAAGGGGGCGGAGCAGTACTTC. This encodes CSASKGAEQYF. J is TRBJ2-7 and V is TRBV20-1; 7 bases map to TRBD1. CDR1 and CDR2 (germline): DFQATT, SNEGSKA (reference sequence). The CDR3 is 11 residues long. V was pared by 3 bases and J by 7 bases, with 3 bases of the junction left unmatched.

The table lists this clone with a count of one. This rearrangement joins TRBV5-1 to TRBJ2-1; 10 nucleotides match TRBD1. CDR3 size: 15 residues. The J segment lost 4 bases and the V segment lost 4 bases, leaving 5 bases of the junction unmatched. Germline V CDR1 and CDR2: SGHRS, YFSETQ. The CDR3 loop reads CASSTWTGGYNEQFF. In DNA form, the CDR3 reads TGCGCCAGCAGCACCTGGACAGGGGGTTACAATGAGCAGTTCTTC.